A selection of T cell receptor beta chains follows, all from one sample in a study of T cell responses to AZD1222 COVID-19 vaccine. The assay was immunoSEQ multiplex PCR, and TCRdb's table has in-frame clones only and misses some. The data contain roughly 110,000 clones, about 90% of them singletons. The source material was peripheral blood, sampled on day 0 of AZD1222 vaccination. These receptors were collected from an adult in good health. Both conserved end residues are part of each CDR3. Each record gives: D gene, clone size, J gene, V gene, CDR3 protein, CDR3 DNA. D genes are given only for firm matches. Clone size appears in some rows only: once, few, many, or a class for an expanded clone.

D gene: NA
clone size: NA
J gene: TRBJ2-3
V gene: TRBV7-9
CDR3 protein: CASRGSSTDTQYF
CDR3 DNA: TGTGCCAGCAGAGGCTCGAGCACAGATACGCAGTATTTT

D gene: TRBD2
clone size: NA
J gene: TRBJ2-1
V gene: TRBV10-3
CDR3 protein: CAISGTWTSGSDEQFF
CDR3 DNA: TGTGCCATCAGTGGAACTTGGACTAGCGGGAGCGATGAGCAGTTCTTC

D gene: NA
clone size: NA
J gene: TRBJ2-5
V gene: TRBV21-1
CDR3 protein: CASIIRSCPTGGGETQYF
CDR3 DNA: TGTGCCAGCATCATAAGATCGTGTCCGACAGGGGGCGGAGAGACCCAGTACTTC

D gene: NA
clone size: NA
J gene: TRBJ1-2
V gene: TRBV20-1
CDR3 protein: CSASSYGYTF
CDR3 DNA: TGCAGTGCTAGCAGCTATGGCTACACCTTC

D gene: NA
clone size: medium-sized
J gene: TRBJ2-1
V gene: TRBV21-1
CDR3 protein: CASSSRDNEQFF
CDR3 DNA: TGTGCCAGCAGCTCGCGTGACAATGAGCAGTTCTTC

D gene: NA
clone size: NA
J gene: TRBJ2-1
V gene: TRBV5-1
CDR3 protein: CASSPTGAYDHEQFF
CDR3 DNA: TGCGCCAGCAGCCCCACCGGGGCCTACGACCATGAGCAGTTCTTC

D gene: TRBD1
clone size: once
J gene: TRBJ1-2
V gene: TRBV9
CDR3 protein: CASSPGGGNLFYGYTF
CDR3 DNA: TGTGCCAGCAGCCCAGGGGGAGGGAACCTTTTCTATGGCTACACCTTC

D gene: TRBD2
clone size: NA
J gene: TRBJ2-7
V gene: TRBV11-2
CDR3 protein: CASSLGGLAAYEQYF
CDR3 DNA: TGTGCCAGCAGCTTAGGGGGACTAGCGGCGTACGAGCAGTACTTC

D gene: NA
clone size: NA
J gene: TRBJ2-2
V gene: TRBV11-3
CDR3 protein: CASRSFTGAGELFF
CDR3 DNA: TGTGCCAGCAGAAGCTTTACTGGCGCCGGGGAGCTGTTTTTT

D gene: NA
clone size: NA
J gene: TRBJ2-1
V gene: TRBV7-3
CDR3 protein: CASSFGNNEQFF
CDR3 DNA: TGTGCCAGCAGCTTCGGTAACAATGAGCAGTTCTTC

D gene: TRBD1
clone size: NA
J gene: TRBJ1-4
V gene: TRBV3-1/TRBV3-2
CDR3 protein: CASSQGGTGNEKLFF
CDR3 DNA: TGTGCCAGCAGCCAAGGAGGGACAGGGAATGAAAAACTGTTTTTT

D gene: NA
clone size: NA
J gene: TRBJ2-2
V gene: TRBV18
CDR3 protein: CASSPLPRSTGELFF
CDR3 DNA: TGTGCCAGCTCACCACTTCCTAGATCGACCGGGGAGCTGTTTTTT

D gene: NA
clone size: NA
J gene: TRBJ2-7
V gene: TRBV12-3/TRBV12-4
CDR3 protein: CASSLGTYEQYF
CDR3 DNA: TGTGCCAGCAGTTTAGGTACCTACGAGCAGTACTTC

D gene: NA
clone size: NA
J gene: TRBJ1-2
V gene: TRBV28
CDR3 protein: CASSRDINYGYTF
CDR3 DNA: TGTGCCAGCAGCCGAGACATTAACTATGGCTACACCTTC

D gene: TRBD1
clone size: NA
J gene: TRBJ1-2
V gene: TRBV30
CDR3 protein: CAWRDDRALYGYTF
CDR3 DNA: TGTGCCTGGAGGGACGACAGGGCCCTCTATGGCTACACCTTC

D gene: NA
clone size: NA
J gene: TRBJ1-5
V gene: TRBV6-2/TRBV6-3
CDR3 protein: CASSYNPDRIASNQPQHF
CDR3 DNA: TGTGCCAGCAGTTACAACCCGGACCGAATAGCTAGTAATCAGCCCCAGCATTTT

D gene: TRBD1
clone size: NA
J gene: TRBJ1-2
V gene: TRBV6-5
CDR3 protein: CASRFGQGGGYTF
CDR3 DNA: TGTGCCAGCAGATTCGGACAGGGAGGGGGCTACACCTTC

D gene: TRBD2
clone size: NA
J gene: TRBJ2-1
V gene: TRBV6-6
CDR3 protein: CASRLSGGPVNEQFF
CDR3 DNA: TGTGCCAGCAGACTTAGCGGGGGGCCCGTCAATGAGCAGTTCTTC

D gene: NA
clone size: NA
J gene: TRBJ2-3
V gene: TRBV6-4
CDR3 protein: CASSDSADSTDTQYF
CDR3 DNA: TGTGCCAGCAGCGACTCCGCAGATAGCACAGATACGCAGTATTTT

D gene: TRBD1
clone size: NA
J gene: TRBJ1-1
V gene: TRBV5-6
CDR3 protein: CASSLGDRSGTEAFF
CDR3 DNA: TGTGCCAGCAGCTTGGGGGACAGGTCGGGCACTGAAGCTTTCTTT

D gene: NA
clone size: NA
J gene: TRBJ2-7
V gene: TRBV14
CDR3 protein: CASSQGANILNYEQYF
CDR3 DNA: TGTGCCAGCAGCCAGGGCGCTAACATACTAAACTACGAGCAGTACTTC

D gene: NA
clone size: NA
J gene: TRBJ1-5
V gene: TRBV3-1/TRBV3-2
CDR3 protein: CASSHEGNQPQHF
CDR3 DNA: TGTGCCAGCAGCCATGAGGGCAATCAGCCCCAGCATTTT